Listed below are T cell receptor beta chains from one sample, sequenced in a study of T cells in Graves' hyperthyroidism and ophthalmopathy. TCRdb redid the calling of the multiplex PCR reads with MiXCR, one entry per CDR3 protein. The sample has 550,000 to 650,000 distinct CDR3 sequences; roughly 13% are singletons. The sequenced sample consisted of blood. The source of these receptors is a woman in her 30s with Graves' hyperthyroidism that later progressed to Graves' ophthalmopathy. Both conserved end residues are part of each CDR3. D genes are given only for firm matches. Clone size is stated in some rows and not others, as once, few, many or a class when expanded.

clone_size	v_call	j_call	d_call	cdr3_nt	cdr3_aa
many	TRBV13	TRBJ2-7	-	TGTGCCAGCAGCCTCGCGTACAGGGACGAGCAGTACTTC	CASSLAYRDEQYF
few	TRBV6-1	TRBJ1-4	-	TGTGCCAGCAGCGACGGAGGGTCCAATGAAAAACTGTTTTTT	CASSDGGSNEKLFF
many	TRBV7-2	TRBJ1-6	TRBD1	TGTGCCAGCAGCTCCCAAACAGGGGATAATTCACCCCTCCACTTT	CASSSQTGDNSPLHF
few	TRBV29-1	TRBJ2-1	TRBD2	TGCAGCGTTGATAATAGCGGGAGTGGCTACAATGAGCAGTTCTTC	CSVDNSGSGYNEQFF
-	TRBV7-9	TRBJ1-3	-	TGTGCCAGCGCAGGACCTACCTCTGGAAACACCATATATTTT	CASAGPTSGNTIYF
many	TRBV29-1	TRBJ2-7	TRBD2	TGCAGCGTTGAAGAATTACAGAATAGCGGGAGGAGGGAGCAGTACTTC	CSVEELQNSGRREQYF
few	TRBV5-1	TRBJ2-1	TRBD2	TGCGCCAGCAAACTAGCGGGAGGGTACAATGAGCAGTTCTTC	CASKLAGGYNEQFF
few	TRBV5-1	TRBJ2-2	TRBD1	TGCGCCAGCAGCCTAAACCCGGGACAGGGGGCCACCGGGGAGCTGTTTTTT	CASSLNPGQGATGELFF
few	TRBV7-9	TRBJ2-2	-	TGTGCTAGAGGCCTCACCGGGGAGCTGTTTTTT	CARGLTGELFF
many	TRBV29-1	TRBJ1-1	-	TGCAGCGTTCCCGGACTGTTCGGTGAAGCTTTCTTT	CSVPGLFGEAFF
many	TRBV30	TRBJ2-2	TRBD1	TGTGCCTGTGGGACAGCGAACACCGGGGAGCTGTTTTTT	CACGTANTGELFF
-	TRBV20-1	TRBJ2-1	TRBD1	TGCAGTGCTAGAGCCGTCGGGACAGGGCCTTACAATGAGCAGTTCTTC	CSARAVGTGPYNEQFF
many	TRBV5-1	TRBJ1-1	TRBD1	TGCGCCAGCAGCTGGACTACAGGGGGCACTGAAGCTTTCTTT	CASSWTTGGTEAFF
many	TRBV28	TRBJ1-3	TRBD1	TGTGCCAGCAGTTTATGGGGGACAGCGCCCAGTGGAAACACCATATATTTT	CASSLWGTAPSGNTIYF
-	TRBV12-3/TRBV12-4	TRBJ1-5	-	TGTGCCAGCAGTTTAGCTTCTTGGGCCCAGCATTTT	CASSLASWAQHF
many	TRBV19	TRBJ2-3	TRBD2	TGTGCCAGTAGTCTCCGAGGACTAGCGGGAGGTGTGGATACGCAGTATTTT	CASSLRGLAGGVDTQYF
-	TRBV12-3/TRBV12-4	TRBJ2-7	-	TGTGCCAGCAGTCGGGACGGCACGTCCTACGAGCAGTACTTC	CASSRDGTSYEQYF
few	TRBV28	TRBJ1-3	-	TGTGCCAGCAGTTCGGACGGCCAAGGTTCTGGAAACACCATATATTTT	CASSSDGQGSGNTIYF
many	TRBV6-1	TRBJ1-5	TRBD1	TGTGCCGCTCAACGGGTTGGGACAGCTAATCAGCCCCAGCATTTT	CAAQRVGTANQPQHF
many	TRBV7-9	TRBJ1-5	-	TGTGCCAGCAGCTTAGAATCAAATCAGCCCCAGCATTTT	CASSLESNQPQHF
many	TRBV24-1	TRBJ1-2	-	TGTGCCACCAGTGATTGGGACATAGACTATGGCTACACCTTC	CATSDWDIDYGYTF
many	TRBV24-1	TRBJ2-1	-	TGTGCCACCAGTGAATTTAGGACATCCACCTACAATGAGCAGTTCTTC	CATSEFRTSTYNEQFF
many	TRBV7-3	TRBJ2-1	-	TGTGCCAGCAGCTTAAGTTTAACTCCGGGACTTTCAGCCTACAATGAGCAGTTCTTC	CASSLSLTPGLSAYNEQFF
many	TRBV29-1	TRBJ2-7	-	TGCAGCGTCAAGACTGGCTGGGCCTACGAGCAGTACTTC	CSVKTGWAYEQYF
few	TRBV18	TRBJ1-1	-	TGTGCCAGCTCTATCCGTGACGGACTTGGGGGGACTGAAGCTTTCTTT	CASSIRDGLGGTEAFF
few	TRBV6-2/TRBV6-3	TRBJ2-7	-	TGTGCCAGCGGACGACCTCTCGAGCAGTACTTC	CASGRPLEQYF
many	TRBV2	TRBJ1-4	-	TGTGCCAGCAGTGAAGCGGGGGGGCTCGGTGAAAAACTGTTTTTT	CASSEAGGLGEKLFF